Each of the 24 T cell receptor beta chains below was sequenced from the same sample in a study of T-cell reconstitution after alpha-beta-depleted transplantation in children (dated by TCRdb to about 2016). The receptor library was made with PCR. Sequencing instrument: Illumina HiSeq 2500. To normalize quantification of the TCRbeta repertoire, the TCR libraries were built with molecular barcoding that relied on unique molecular identifiers. In TCRdb, the public reads were trimmed at Q25 with fastp and aligned with MiXCR, with productive beta chains retained. Entries are consolidated by CDR3 protein sequence, retaining the most common genes and DNA. This sample lists just under 150,000 distinct CDR3 sequences; around 8.8% were detected once. About a sixth of the sample comes from the top ten. The treatment or condition tag for this specimen amounts to: allogeneic hematopoietic cell transplantation with graft depleted of TCRalphabeta T cells and CD19 B cells.

The source material was PBMCs, mostly from graft donor cells, sampled 180 days after TCRalphabeta/CD19-depleted stem cell transplant. The receptors were sampled from a female patient aged 2-10 years who had a stem cell transplant for congenital amegakaryocytic thrombocytopenia, so the T cells may come from the graft donor.

The sample holds many counts of this clonotype. The V gene is TRBV29-1, the J gene TRBJ1-1; D is unresolved. This CDR3 has 12 residues. Germline V CDR1 and CDR2: SQVTM, ANQGSEA. Between the trimmed V and J ends, which lost 3 bases and 0 bases, there was a span of 5 bases. In nucleotides, the CDR3 is TGCAGCGTTGACGGATTGAACACTGAAGCTTTCTTT. It encodes CSVDGLNTEAFF.

This clonotype was observed at least ten times. The rearrangement joins TRBV7-2 to TRBJ2-7; D is undetermined. V dropped 2 bases and J dropped 0 bases, with 8 bases sitting between them. Germline lookup yields CDR1 SGHTA and CDR2 FQGNSA. The CDR3 covers 14 residues. The CDR3 reads CASSLYRFSYEQYF. Written as DNA, the CDR3 is TGTGCCAGCAGCTTATATAGATTCTCCTACGAGCAGTACTTC.

This clonotype has just a few counts. The CDR3 loop reads CASSRGLVREYCNEQFF. In DNA, the CDR3 is TGCGCCAGCAGCCGCGGGCTGGTGCGGGAGTATTGCAATGAGCAGTTCTTC. The chain uses TRBV4-1 and TRBJ2-1, with 7 bases identical to TRBD2. V lost 4 bases and J lost 6; bases outside the gene matches: 15. The CDR3 spans 17 residues. Germline V CDR1 and CDR2: MGHRA, YSYEKL.

This clonotype has only a few counts. V usage is TRBV5-1 and J usage is TRBJ1-1, with 7 bases aligning to TRBD1. V shed 0 bases and J 2 bases; nucleotides not matched to a gene: 13. Germline V lookup: CDR1 SGHRS, CDR2 YFSETQ. CDR3 length equals 18 residues. CDR3 in DNA: TGCGCCAGCAGCTTGGATCTCACCCGGACAGGACGAAACACTGAAGCTTTCTTT. Protein product: CASSLDLTRTGRNTEAFF.

This clonotype appeared many times. The V gene is TRBV20-1, the J gene TRBJ2-5; TRBD2 might be the D (6 bases). V lost 2 bases to trimming and J lost 1 base, with 17 bases between them. The CDR3 sequence is 16 residues long. In germline, CDR1 is DFQATT, CDR2 SNEGSKA (reference sequence). CDR3 sequence reads: CSARRGGSGRQETQYF. CDR3 bases: TGCAGTGCTAGACGTGGTGGTAGCGGACGCCAAGAGACCCAGTACTTC.

This clonotype was observed at least ten times. The chain recombines TRBV12-3 or TRBV12-4 with TRBJ2-1; 11 nucleotides agree with TRBD1. The CDR3 is 17 residues long. Trimming cost V 6 bases and J 5 bases; bases outside gene matches: 12. CDR3 sequence reads: CASRGQGDPSGHNEQFF. CDR3 in DNA: TGTGCCAGCAGGGGACAGGGGGACCCCTCCGGCCACAATGAGCAGTTCTTC.

This clonotype was counted between two and nine times. V usage is TRBV6-1 and J usage is TRBJ1-6; the D gene is possibly TRBD1 (6 bases). The V gene's germline CDR1 is MNHNS and CDR2 SASEGT. The CDR3 spans 16 residues. V was cut by 2 bases and J by 9 bases, with 17 bases left in between. CDR3 nucleotides: TGTGCCAGCAGTGAATGGCTCCCGGGGGCTAGTTCACCCCTCCACTTT. Protein sequence: CASSEWLPGASSPLHF.

This clonotype was counted at least ten times. CDR3 sequence (DNA): TGCAGTGCTAGAGTGGACAGGGCGGGGGAGACCCAGTACTTC. Encoded protein: CSARVDRAGETQYF. This rearrangement joins TRBV20-1 to TRBJ2-5; TRBD1 agrees at 8 bases. The CDR3 has 14 residues. Germline V gives CDR1 DFQATT, CDR2 SNEGSKA (reference sequence). The J segment lost 5 bases and the V segment lost 1 base, leaving 6 bases of the junction unmatched.

V usage is TRBV28 and J usage is TRBJ2-5, with TRBD2 as a possible D gene (6 bases). Germline lookup yields CDR1 MDHEN and CDR2 SYDVKM. The germline V and J ends were trimmed by 5 bases and 2 bases, with 15 bases remaining between them. The CDR3 length is 15 residues. The CDR3 DNA follows: TGTGCCAGCAGTCGACTTGGGGCGGGGCAAGAGACCCAGTACTTC. Protein sequence: CASSRLGAGQETQYF.

This clonotype was seen many times. This chain links TRBV12-3 or TRBV12-4 with TRBJ2-7; TRBD1 might be the D (5 bases). This CDR3 comprises 12 residues. The germline V and J ends were trimmed by 3 bases and 6 bases, with 9 bases remaining between them. The CDR3 nucleotides read TGTGCCAGCAGTTTCCAGGGATTCGAGCAGTACTTC. Its protein product is CASSFQGFEQYF.

This clonotype has just a few counts. The chain carries TRBV10-3 and TRBJ2-4; possibly TRBD1 or TRBD2 for D (6 bases each). This CDR3 region has 13 residues. Per the germline V gene, CDR1 is ENHRY and CDR2 is SYGVKD. The germline V and J ends were trimmed by 4 bases and 12 bases, with 16 bases remaining between them. The CDR3 reads CAISAHREDSQYF. The CDR3 region has the DNA TGTGCCATCAGTGCGCACAGGGAGGACAGTCAGTACTTC.

This clonotype has a count of ten or more. The chain recombines TRBV12-3 or TRBV12-4 with TRBJ2-1; D gene ambiguous. The CDR3 covers 13 residues. With 3 bases removed from V and 4 bases from J, the gap between germline ends came to 7 bases. In DNA, the CDR3 is TGTGCCAGCAGTTTCTCGCGATACAATGAGCAGTTCTTC. Translated: CASSFSRYNEQFF.

The J gene is TRBJ2-7, the V gene TRBV7-2; D may match TRBD1 or TRBD2 (5 bases each). V gave up 6 bases and J gave up 0 bases, with 15 bases separating them. Per the germline V gene, CDR1 is SGHTA and CDR2 is FQGNSA. The CDR3 covers 15 residues. CDR3 DNA: TGTGCCAGCAGGCCGGGGCCGCCGAGCTCCTACGAGCAGTACTTC. It translates to CASRPGPPSSYEQYF.

The chain couples TRBV5-1 to TRBJ2-5; tentative D call: TRBD1 (5 bases). This CDR3 is built from 15 residues. Germline assignment: CDR1 SGHRS and CDR2 YFSETQ. The germline V and J ends were trimmed by 1 base and 2 bases, with 12 bases remaining between them. The CDR3 protein is CASSLNYRPQETQYF. The CDR3 region has the DNA TGCGCCAGCAGCTTGAATTACAGGCCTCAAGAGACCCAGTACTTC.

This clonotype was found many times. Here the CDR3 reads CAISERTPSEQFF. CDR3 DNA sequence: TGTGCCATCAGTGAGAGGACACCCAGCGAGCAGTTCTTC. The chain couples TRBV10-3 to TRBJ2-1; D is perhaps TRBD1 (5 bases). The CDR3 contains 13 residues. Germline CDR1 and CDR2: ENHRY and SYGVKD. V lost 2 bases and J 10 bases, leaving 12 bases between the germline ends.

This clonotype was seen many times. This chain joins TRBV18 and TRBJ2-1, with 8 bases fitting TRBD2. The CDR3 runs 15 residues. The germline V gene encodes CDR1 KGHSH and CDR2 LQKENI. Losses at the gene ends were 3 bases for V and 4 bases for J; bases not matched to a gene: 5. Here the CDR3 reads CASSPLLAVYNEQFF. CDR3 sequence (DNA): TGTGCCAGCTCACCGCTACTAGCGGTTTACAATGAGCAGTTCTTC.

In its sample, this clonotype was seen many times. The gene calls are TRBV7-6 and TRBJ2-7; 15 bases fit TRBD2. Germline trimming cut 5 bases from V and 6 bases from J; bases unmatched to any gene: 8. CDR3 length: 16 amino acids. Looked up from germline, CDR1 is SGHVS and CDR2 is FNYEAQ. This CDR3 is CASSPRTSGRATEQYF. CDR3 bases: TGTGCCAGCAGCCCACGGACTAGCGGGAGGGCCACCGAGCAGTACTTC.

This clonotype was picked up many times. The J gene is TRBJ2-3, the V gene TRBV24-1, with D unclear. The V end was cut by 5 bases, the J end by 0 bases, with 5 bases between. This CDR3 is 13 amino acids long. The germline V gene encodes CDR1 KGHDR and CDR2 SFDVKD. In DNA form, the CDR3 reads TGTGCCACCAGTGGAAGAAGCACAGATACGCAGTATTTT. Residues: CATSGRSTDTQYF.

This clonotype was picked up many times. This chain links TRBV20-1 with TRBJ2-1; D may be TRBD2 (6 bases). Germline values: CDR1 DFQATT, CDR2 SNEGSKA (reference sequence). CDR3 length: 12 residues. V was clipped by 2 bases and J by 12 bases, with 14 bases between them. The CDR3 DNA follows: TGCAGTGCTAGAATTCCGGGACTTGGGCAGTTCTTC. The encoded protein is CSARIPGLGQFF.

This clonotype was found many times. The chain combines TRBV6-9 with TRBJ1-6; no clear D gene. This CDR3 region has 16 residues. Trimming pared 1 base from V and 0 bases from J, leaving 7 bases between. Germline CDR1 and CDR2: MNHGY and SVAAGI. The CDR3 here is CASSYYKSSYNSPLHF. DNA for the CDR3: TGTGCCAGCAGTTATTATAAGAGCTCCTATAATTCACCCCTCCACTTT.

Ten or more counts support this clonotype. The rearrangement joins TRBV28 to TRBJ1-6, with 7 bases aligning to TRBD1. The CDR3 spans 12 residues. The V gene's germline CDR1 is MDHEN and CDR2 SYDVKM. V lost 8 bases, J lost 6 bases, and 1 base stayed unmatched. The CDR3 here is CASRDSNSPLHF. CDR3 sequence (DNA): TGTGCCAGCCGGGACAGTAATTCACCCCTCCACTTT.

This clonotype showed up many times. The chain combines TRBV5-1 with TRBJ1-1, with a possible D match to TRBD1 (6 bases). V lost 0 bases and J lost 4, with 22 bases in between. CDR3 length: 18 amino acids. Germline V gene sequence: CDR1 SGHRS, CDR2 YFSETQ. The CDR3 loop reads CASSLGILRDIWSTEAFF. The CDR3 nucleotides are TGCGCCAGCAGCTTGGGGATTCTAAGGGACATATGGAGCACTGAAGCTTTCTTT.

This clonotype came up a few times. This rearrangement joins TRBV5-6 to TRBJ2-1; D remains ambiguous. The CDR3 is made up of 16 amino acids. CDR1 and CDR2 from the germline V gene are SGHDT and YYEEEE. The V gene lost 2 bases and the J gene lost 2 bases, with 14 bases spanning the gap. This chain's CDR3 is CASSFSGRPTYNEQFF. For the CDR3, the DNA is TGTGCCAGCAGCTTTTCCGGCCGCCCAACCTACAATGAGCAGTTCTTC. Variable domain in full (rest from reference TRBV5-6 and TRBJ2-1): DAGVTQSPTHLIKTRGQQVTLRCSPKSGHDTVSWYQQALGQGPQFIFQYYEEEERQRGNFPDRFSGHQFPNYSSELNVNALLLGDSALYLCASSFSGRPTYNEQFFGPGTRLTVL.

As to this clonotype: A much larger clone is a single base away; this may be a read error. The V and J genes are TRBV12-3 or TRBV12-4 and TRBJ2-7; weak D call: TRBD1 (5 bases). The CDR3 spans 15 residues. Deletions cut 3 bases from V and 2 bases from J, with 14 bases between. The CDR3 loop reads CASSFVVTGAYEQYF. As DNA, the CDR3 is TGTGCCAGCAGTTTTGTGGTAACAGGCGCCTACGAGCAGTACTTC.